The rows below give T cell receptor beta chains drawn from one sample of a study of tumor-infiltrating lymphocytes in primary liver carcinoma. TCRdb reprocessed the multiplex PCR reads via MiXCR and lists one record per CDR3 protein. The data contain about 180,000 distinct CDR3 sequences, less than 65% of them singletons. Material: peripheral blood. The receptors derive from a man between 35 and 55 years old with primary liver carcinoma and hepatitis B virus infection. Both conserved end residues are part of each CDR3. D genes are given only for firm matches. Only part of the rows carry a size: once, few, many, or a class if the clone is expanded.

clone_size j_call d_call v_call cdr3_aa cdr3_nt
. TRBJ2-7 . TRBV6-5 CVSRNRLAGSQYF TGTGTCAGCAGAAATAGGCTCGCGGGCTCTCAGTACTTC
. TRBJ2-5 . TRBV12-3/TRBV12-4 CASTLGGGPQETQYF TGTGCCAGCACCCTAGGGGGGGGCCCGCAAGAGACCCAGTACTTC
. TRBJ2-7 TRBD1 TRBV6-5 CASCPRTGIYEQYF TGTGCCAGCTGCCCCCGGACAGGGATTTACGAGCAGTACTTC
. TRBJ1-2 . TRBV28 CASRFGYGYTF TGTGCCAGCAGATTCGGCTATGGCTACACCTTC
many TRBJ2-7 . TRBV11-2 CASSPTLLTYEQYF TGTGCCAGCAGCCCGACACTTCTCACCTACGAGCAGTACTTC
once TRBJ2-2 TRBD2 TRBV29-1 CSASGYRGGGTGELFF TGCAGCGCCTCAGGGTATCGGGGGGGGGGAACCGGGGAGCTGTTTTTT
. TRBJ2-7 . TRBV11-2 CASSRTDGAYEQYF TGTGCCAGCAGCAGGACCGATGGAGCCTACGAGCAGTACTTC
many TRBJ2-2 TRBD2 TRBV11-2 CASSLRTSGSGGELFF TGTGCCAGCAGCCTACGGACTAGCGGGAGCGGCGGGGAGCTGTTTTTT
. TRBJ1-1 . TRBV12-3/TRBV12-4 CVSRETGEAFF TGTGTCAGCAGGGAAACAGGTGAAGCTTTCTTT
. TRBJ1-5 . TRBV11-2 CASTSGDGNQPQHF TGTGCCAGCACATCGGGGGATGGCAATCAGCCCCAGCATTTT
. TRBJ1-2 . TRBV6-6 CDSSYSPGDGYTF TGTGACAGCAGTTACTCTCCAGGGGATGGCTACACCTTC
few TRBJ2-7 . TRBV6-6 CASSYSRDRPYEQYF TGTGCCAGCAGTTACTCGAGAGACAGACCCTACGAGCAGTACTTC
few TRBJ2-2 TRBD2 TRBV7-3 CASSPLAAGGSNTGELFF TGTGCCAGCAGCCCCTTAGCTGCGGGAGGCTCGAACACCGGGGAGCTGTTTTTT
. TRBJ2-5 . TRBV5-1 CASSSSGFQETQYF TGCGCCAGCAGCTCCTCAGGGTTTCAAGAGACCCAGTACTTC
. TRBJ2-7 TRBD2 TRBV10-3 CAISGGGSSYEQYF TGTGCCATCAGTGGGGGGGGTTCTTCCTACGAGCAGTACTTC
few TRBJ2-2 . TRBV7-8 CASSLGGGGVNTGELFF TGTGCCAGCAGCTTAGGGGGAGGAGGGGTGAACACCGGGGAGCTGTTTTTT
few TRBJ1-5 TRBD1 TRBV6-5 CASSYSFRGIHQPQHF TGTGCCAGCAGTTACTCGTTCAGGGGGATCCATCAGCCCCAGCATTTT
many TRBJ2-3 . TRBV11-2 CASSRDGVGTDTQYF TGTGCCAGCAGCCGAGATGGGGTTGGCACAGATACGCAGTATTTT
. TRBJ2-4 . TRBV2 CASIPENRENIQYF TGTGCCAGCATCCCAGAGAACAGGGAAAACATTCAGTACTTC
. TRBJ2-1 . TRBV6-5 CASYPRGYNEQFF TGTGCCAGTTACCCTAGGGGCTACAATGAGCAGTTCTTC
. TRBJ2-7 . TRBV6-2/TRBV6-3 CASRDNSRSSYEQYF TGTGCCAGCAGGGACAACTCTAGGAGCTCCTACGAGCAGTACTTC
. TRBJ2-5 . TRBV6-1 CASTAGLGYQETQYF TGTGCCAGCACGGCGGGTCTGGGTTACCAAGAGACCCAGTACTTC
. TRBJ2-1 . TRBV11-2 CASSVGGGESSYNEQFF TGTGCCAGCAGTGTAGGGGGGGGCGAGAGCTCCTACAATGAGCAGTTCTTC
. TRBJ2-7 . TRBV11-2 CANSLTYRACEQYF TGTGCCAACAGCTTAACCTACAGAGCCTGCGAGCAGTACTTC
. TRBJ2-2 . TRBV12-3/TRBV12-4 CASSSPNMGDLVGELFF TGTGCCAGCAGTTCCCCGAATATGGGCGATCTGGTCGGGGAGCTGTTTTTT
. TRBJ2-7 . TRBV7-9 CAGSSGTREYEQYF TGTGCCGGCAGCTCCGGGACAAGAGAATACGAGCAGTACTTC
. TRBJ2-1 . TRBV5-5 CASSWRVDEQFF TGTGCCAGCAGCTGGAGGGTGGATGAGCAGTTCTTC
few TRBJ2-5 . TRBV6-5 CASSYSTRETQYF TGTGCCAGCAGTTACTCGACCCGAGAGACCCAGTACTTC
. TRBJ2-7 . TRBV30 CAWRDFHEQYF TGTGCCTGGAGGGATTTTCACGAGCAGTACTTC
. TRBJ1-1 . TRBV19 CASSKQGFGTEAFF TGTGCCAGTAGTAAACAGGGTTTTGGAACTGAAGCTTTCTTT
many TRBJ2-3 TRBD2 TRBV11-2 CASSPRLAGGGDTQYF TGTGCCAGCAGCCCGCGACTAGCGGGAGGAGGAGATACGCAGTATTTT
. TRBJ2-1 TRBD2 TRBV4-2 CVSSRPTSGTYNEQFF TGTGTCAGCAGCCGACCGACTAGCGGGACCTACAATGAGCAGTTCTTC
. TRBJ2-1 . TRBV6-5 CVSSYVGDEQFF TGCGTCAGCAGTTACGTCGGGGATGAGCAGTTCTTC
. TRBJ2-7 TRBD1 TRBV2 CASSEVLNRGDEEYF TGTGCCAGCAGTGAAGTGCTCAACAGGGGAGACGAGGAGTACTTC
. TRBJ2-7 TRBD1 TRBV5-4 CASSFGRGSSYEQYF TGTGCCAGCAGCTTTGGCAGGGGGAGCTCCTACGAGCAGTACTTC
few TRBJ1-1 . TRBV6-2/TRBV6-3 CASRRRVGGAGTEAFF TGTGCCAGCAGGCGCCGTGTGGGGGGCGCAGGGACTGAAGCTTTCTTT
. TRBJ2-7 TRBD2 TRBV6-5 CASSLLAGGPLYEQYF TGTGCCAGCAGTCTACTAGCGGGAGGGCCCCTCTACGAGCAGTACTTC